The 21 T cell receptor beta chains given below trace back to one sample, sequenced in a study of cytomegalovirus exposure and HLA in healthy donors (dated by TCRdb to about 2017). Libraries were built with the immunoSEQ multiplex PCR assay. In TCRdb, the immuneACCESS table is reduced to in-frame sequences with V and J assigned. These tables do not hold every clone; where another copy was compared, an unresolved V gene accounts for under half, and the others remain unexplained. Here the sample has approximately 220,000 clones; around 87% occur a single time. The ten top clones hold less than 3% of the sample. The sample was PBMCs. The source of these receptors is a man in his late teens or twenties in good health and CMV-seronegative.

The V and J genes are TRBV2 and TRBJ2-2, with TRBD2 identical over 8 bases. Trimming cost V 6 bases and J 2 bases; bases outside gene matches: 8. This CDR3 comprises 16 residues. The germline CDR1 and CDR2 sequences are SNHLY and FYNNEI. CDR3 sequence reads: CASSENREGNTGELFF. In nucleotides, the CDR3 is TGTGCCAGCAGCGAAAACCGGGAGGGCAACACCGGGGAGCTGTTTTTT.

The V gene is TRBV28, the J gene TRBJ2-7; the D is unclear. The length of the CDR3 is 14 residues. V was cut by 7 bases and J by 0 bases, with 13 bases left in between. Germline V lookup: CDR1 MDHEN, CDR2 SYDVKM. The CDR3 sequence is CASTRAALSYEQYF. In nucleotides, the CDR3 is TGTGCCAGCACCCGCGCGGCGCTCTCCTACGAGCAGTACTTC.

A few counts support this clone. The chain has TRBV20-1 and TRBJ1-1; D is ambiguous. Trimming removed 3 bases from V and 10 bases from J, with 9 bases in between. The CDR3 loop spans 10 amino acids. The V gene's germline CDR1 is DFQATT and CDR2 SNEGSKA (reference sequence). This chain's CDR3 is CSASMLRAFF. CDR3 bases: TGCAGTGCTAGTATGTTGAGAGCTTTCTTT.

The J gene is TRBJ2-3, the V gene TRBV15; a weak D match, TRBD2 (7 bases). V was shortened by 7 bases and J by 2 bases, with 13 bases between the two germline ends. Germline CDR1 is LNHNV and CDR2 is YYDKDF (reference sequence). The CDR3 spans 14 residues. The CDR3 region is CATKAGAPTDTQYF. The CDR3 DNA follows: TGTGCCACCAAGGCGGGGGCTCCCACAGATACGCAGTATTTT.

This chain uses TRBV7-2 with TRBJ1-4, with D unclear. CDR1 SGHTA and CDR2 FQGNSA come from the germline V gene. V shed 1 base and J shed 5 bases, with 8 bases lying between them. The CDR3 sequence is 14 residues long. The chain's CDR3 is CASSLVFGNEKLFF. The CDR3 bases are TGTGCCAGCAGCTTAGTTTTCGGGAATGAAAAACTGTTTTTT.

This chain uses TRBV5-1 with TRBJ2-1; D gene unclear. This CDR3 spans 12 amino acids. V was clipped by 0 bases and J by 7 bases, with 5 bases between them. Germline V gene data show CDR1 as SGHRS and CDR2 as YFSETQ. CDR3 nucleotides: TGCGCCAGCAGCTTGGGTCGGAATGAGCAGTTCTTC. Protein product: CASSLGRNEQFF.

The CDR3 loop is CASSQVGGSSYEQYF. CDR3 sequence (DNA): TGCGCCAGCAGCCAAGTCGGGGGGAGCTCCTACGAGCAGTACTTC. V is TRBV4-1 and J is TRBJ2-7; the match to TRBD2 covers 7 bases. V dropped 1 base and J dropped 0; count of bases not matched to a gene: 3. Looked up from germline, CDR1 is MGHRA and CDR2 is YSYEKL. The CDR3 totals 15 residues.

The chain recombines TRBV5-4 with TRBJ1-2; D uncertain. Trimming removed 2 bases at V and 2 bases at J, with 10 bases between. The CDR3 is 14 amino acids. Germline V gives CDR1 SGHNT, CDR2 YYREEE (reference sequence). The DNA for the CDR3 is TGTGCCAGCAGCTTTGTGACTGAAAACTATGGCTACACCTTC. Encoded protein: CASSFVTENYGYTF. The full variable domain, in which reference TRBV5-4 and TRBJ1-2 provide the parts outside the CDR3, is ETGVTQSPTHLIKTRGQQVTLRCSSQSGHNTVSWYQQALGQGPQFIFQYYREEENGRGNFPPRFSGLQFPNYSSELNVNALELDDSALYLCASSFVTENYGYTFGSGTRLTVV.

Here the CDR3 reads CASWDYYNEQFF. Here the CDR3 DNA reads TGTGCCAGCTGGGACTACTACAATGAGCAGTTCTTC. This chain uses TRBV6-5 with TRBJ2-1, with 7 bases fitting TRBD2. The CDR3 has 12 residues. J lost 3 bases, V lost 8 bases, and 1 base had no gene match. Germline V gene sequence: CDR1 MNHEY, CDR2 SVGAGI.

To note about this clone: Other DNA sequences of this sample code for an identical CDR3. The V gene is TRBV6-5, the J gene TRBJ2-7, with D perhaps matching TRBD1 (5 bases). Germline V gene data show CDR1 as MNHEY and CDR2 as SVGAGI. Between the trimmed V and J ends, which lost 0 bases and 2 bases, there was a span of 8 bases. There are 14 residues in the CDR3. CDR3 sequence: CASSYSQGTYEQYF. In DNA, the CDR3 is TGTGCCAGCAGTTACTCTCAGGGTACCTACGAGCAGTACTTC.

The chain uses TRBV13 and TRBJ1-2; D is unresolved. CDR3 size: 13 residues. From germline, CDR1 is PRHDT and CDR2 FYEKMQ (reference sequence). V was cut by 2 bases and J by 1 base, with 5 bases left in between. Here the CDR3 reads CASSLRSNYGYTF. The CDR3 DNA sequence: TGTGCCAGCAGCTTACGGAGTAACTATGGCTACACCTTC. Full variable domain (rest looked up from reference TRBV13 and TRBJ1-2): AAGVIQSPRHLIKEKRETATLKCYPIPRHDTVYWYQQGPGQDPQFLISFYEKMQSDKGSIPDRFSAQQFSDYHSELNMSSLELGDSALYFCASSLRSNYGYTFGSGTRLTVV.

The rearrangement uses TRBV9 and TRBJ1-6; the match to TRBD1 covers 9 bases. This CDR3 has 15 residues. Germline V gives CDR1 SGDLS, CDR2 YYNGEE. The J segment lost 7 bases and the V segment lost 3 bases, leaving 5 bases of the junction unmatched. The CDR3 DNA sequence: TGTGCCAGCAGCGCGGGACAGGGTAGGAATTCACCCCTCCACTTT. It translates to CASSAGQGRNSPLHF.

V and J are TRBV15 and TRBJ2-5; maybe TRBD2 (5 bases). The CDR3 has 14 amino acids. The V end was cut by 1 base, the J end by 2 bases, with 8 bases between. Germline-derived CDR1 and CDR2 are LNHNV and YYDKDF (reference sequence). CDR3 DNA sequence: TGTGCCACCAGCAGAGCGCAGCGGCAAGAGACCCAGTACTTC. It encodes CATSRAQRQETQYF.

The gene calls are TRBV25-1 and TRBJ1-2; maybe TRBD1 (5 bases). Trimming left V 6 bases short and J 4 bases short, with 18 bases between. Germline loops: CDR1 MGHDK, CDR2 SYGVNS. This CDR3 comprises 15 residues. CDR3 nucleotide sequence: TGTGCCAGCAGGGGAGGCCGGGACGGTACCTATGGCTACACCTTC. It yields the protein CASRGGRDGTYGYTF.

This chain connects TRBV4-1 to TRBJ2-7; 8 nucleotides agree with TRBD1. The junction had 10 bases not matched to a gene; V was cut back by 0 bases and J by 3 bases. This CDR3 region has 17 residues. Germline-derived CDR1 and CDR2 are MGHRA and YSYEKL. CDR3 DNA sequence: TGCGCCAGCAGCCAAGATCGATGGGGGACAGGTAACTACGAGCAGTACTTC. Protein: CASSQDRWGTGNYEQYF.

The rearrangement links TRBV7-3 to TRBJ2-2; no clear D. This CDR3 is built from 13 residues. Trimming stripped 5 bases from V and 6 bases from J, with 10 bases between. Per the germline V gene, CDR1 is SGHTA and CDR2 is FQGTGA. This CDR3 reads CASSPQVPGELFF. In DNA form, the CDR3 reads TGTGCCAGCAGCCCGCAGGTTCCCGGGGAGCTGTTTTTT.

This clone was seen a single time. This chain links TRBV19 with TRBJ1-1, with 7 bases identical to TRBD1. Trimming removed 10 bases from V and 1 base from J; junction bases left unmatched: 6. The CDR3 runs 13 residues. Germline V CDR1 and CDR2: LNHDA, SQIVND (reference sequence). The CDR3 protein is CAIPTGRNTEAFF. The CDR3 DNA is TGTGCCATTCCGACAGGGCGGAACACTGAAGCTTTCTTT.

This sequence joins TRBV6-6 and TRBJ2-5, with 11 bases that match TRBD1. This CDR3 is 15 amino acids long. Germline loops: CDR1 MNHNY, CDR2 SVGAGI (reference sequence). Trimming at V came to 7 bases and at J to 1 base, leaving 5 bases not matched to a gene. This CDR3 reads CASNRDRGGQETQYF. CDR3 bases: TGTGCCAGCAACCGGGACAGGGGGGGCCAAGAGACCCAGTACTTC.

The table lists this clone with a few counts. This sequence joins TRBV19 and TRBJ2-3, with D perhaps matching TRBD1 (6 bases). V gave up 4 bases and J gave up 10 bases, with 15 bases separating them. Per the germline V gene, CDR1 is LNHDA and CDR2 is SQIVND (reference sequence). This CDR3 spans 13 amino acids. In DNA form, the CDR3 reads TGTGCCAGTAGTACTGCCGGACAGCCTCCGCAGTATTTT. This codes for CASSTAGQPPQYF.

Written as DNA, the CDR3 is TGCGCCAGCAGCTGGGAGGGTCTAGCGGCGAACACCGGGGAGCTGTTTTTT. This sequence encodes CASSWEGLAANTGELFF. The gene calls are TRBV5-1 and TRBJ2-2, with 7 bases fitting TRBD2. The trim removed 3 bases at V and 0 bases at J, leaving 8 bases unmatched. Per germline, CDR1 SGHRS and CDR2 YFSETQ. The CDR3 extends over 17 amino acids.

The chain recombines TRBV12-5 with TRBJ2-3; 7 nucleotides line up with TRBD1. With V trimmed by 5 bases and J by 3 bases, 8 bases remained unmatched. Germline CDR1 reads LGHNT; CDR2 reads FRNRAP. This CDR3 is built from 15 residues. CDR3 coding DNA: TGTGCTAGTGGTCTGACAGGGTTCGGAACAGATACGCAGTATTTT. Protein product: CASGLTGFGTDTQYF. Full variable domain (outside the CDR3, taken from reference TRBV12-5 and TRBJ2-3): DARVTQTPRHKVTEMGQEVTMRCQPILGHNTVFWYRQTMMQGLELLAYFRNRAPLDDSGMPKDRFSAEMPDATLATLKIQPSEPRDSAVYFCASGLTGFGTDTQYFGPGTRLTVL.